This TCR beta chain was documented in a study of a mutant IDH1 vaccine in newly diagnosed glioma. Background on the study: Previous care, which was radiotherapy, temozolomide, or both, most often involved both.

Study-wide points: Variations in leading peripheral T cell clonotypes appeared to have no connection with pseudoprogression.

Time point meaning: baseline, week 1 (first vaccination visit). Treatment reported: pre-vaccination baseline after standard-of-care therapy. The donors had new WHO grade 3 or 4 astrocytomas; these were IDH1-mutant and ATRX-lost. CDR1 and CDR2 from the germline V gene are MNHEY and SMNVEV (reference sequence). The CDR3 consists of 16 residues. Trimming cost V 6 bases and J 6 bases; bases outside gene matches: 11. As concerns this clone: Its target is unknown.

Data came from immunoSEQ multiplex PCR; TCRdb stores just in-frame clones and leaves some out. The table records around 60,000 clones, 75% to 95% of them present only once. The chain joins TRBV27 to TRBJ2-3; 11 nucleotides match TRBD1. Sample: PBMCs, taken from a glioma patient treated with radiotherapy, temozolomide or both. The sequence was obtained from a man aged 50-60 years with glioma. CDR3 residues: CASSLLRTGGSDTQYF. The CDR3 DNA sequence: TGTGCCAGCAGCCTACTGAGGACAGGGGGCTCGGATACGCAGTATTTT.